The 11 T cell receptor beta chains listed next were all sequenced from one sample in a study of pediatric ulcerative colitis. One to two pinch biopsies were taken from the rectum during colonoscopy. Generated by immunoSEQ multiplex PCR, the TCRdb table keeps only in-frame clones and is missing some. The table has 45,000 to 55,000 clones, more than 60% seen once; the top ten hold about 4%. The sample comprised gut tissue. These receptors all stem from a girl aged 10-17 years with moderate ulcerative colitis.

The rearrangement joins TRBV28 to TRBJ2-1; 8 nucleotides match TRBD2. Germline V gives CDR1 MDHEN, CDR2 SYDVKM. This CDR3 is built from 16 residues. J gave up 0 bases and V 4 bases, and 5 bases lay outside the gene matches. The DNA of the CDR3 is TGTGCCAGCAGTTCACTAGCGGACAGCTCCTACAATGAGCAGTTCTTC. Its translation: CASSSLADSSYNEQFF.

The V gene is TRBV28, the J gene TRBJ2-7, with 11 bases identical to TRBD2. The CDR3 is 13 amino acids. Germline-derived CDR1 and CDR2 are MDHEN and SYDVKM. V lost 5 bases, J lost 3 bases, and 0 bases stayed unmatched. CDR3 protein: CASSTSGSYEQYF. The CDR3 DNA sequence: TGTGCCAGCAGTACTAGCGGGAGCTACGAGCAGTACTTC.

This clone appeared a few times. The rearrangement uses TRBV5-6 and TRBJ1-1, with D unresolved. The ends were cut back, 0 bases at V and 2 bases at J, with 14 bases in the middle. The CDR3 sequence is 16 residues long. In germline, CDR1 is SGHDT, CDR2 YYEEEE. In nucleotides, the CDR3 is TGTGCCAGCAGCTTGGGCACGTCATTGTTAAACACTGAAGCTTTCTTT. Translating it yields CASSLGTSLLNTEAFF.

This chain joins TRBV5-1 and TRBJ1-5, with D perhaps matching TRBD1 (6 bases). V gave up 0 bases and J gave up 7 bases, with 17 bases separating them. Germline V lookup: CDR1 SGHRS, CDR2 YFSETQ. This CDR3 is built from 16 residues. CDR3 amino acids: CASSLAGGGQGQPQHF. The CDR3 nucleotides are TGCGCCAGCAGCTTGGCCGGAGGGGGGCAAGGACAGCCCCAGCATTTT.

The J gene is TRBJ2-7, the V gene TRBV30, with 10 bases that match TRBD2. Germline V gives CDR1 GTSNPN, CDR2 SVGIG (reference sequence). Trimming removed 0 bases from V and 7 bases from J; junction bases left unmatched: 12. CDR3 length: 16 residues. This CDR3 is CAWSVRASGSVGEQYF. The CDR3 DNA follows: TGTGCCTGGAGTGTACGGGCTAGCGGGAGCGTGGGAGAGCAGTACTTC.

V usage is TRBV11-2 and J usage is TRBJ1-2; the match to TRBD1 covers 7 bases. V lost 1 base, J lost 7 bases, and 3 bases stayed unmatched. CDR1 SGHAT and CDR2 FQNNGV come from the germline V gene. This CDR3 region has 13 residues. The CDR3 reads CASSLGKGAGYTF. DNA for the CDR3: TGTGCCAGCAGCTTAGGAAAGGGGGCTGGCTACACCTTC.

The chain uses TRBV11-1 and TRBJ1-1; the D is unclear. This CDR3 is built from 13 residues. Deletions cut 3 bases from V and 1 base from J, with 6 bases between. Germline V CDR1 and CDR2: SGHAT, FQDESV (reference sequence). The CDR3 region has the DNA TGTGCCAGCAGCTTGGGCAGGAACACTGAAGCTTTCTTT. Its protein is CASSLGRNTEAFF.

This clone was recorded only once. The V call is TRBV27, the J call TRBJ1-1; possibly TRBD1 for D (5 bases). Germline V gene lookup returns CDR1 MNHEY and CDR2 SMNVEV (reference sequence). V was trimmed by 0 bases and J by 3 bases, leaving 8 bases between them. This CDR3 is built from 14 residues. CDR3 DNA sequence: TGTGCCAGCAGTTTATCAGGGGACCACACTGAAGCTTTCTTT. It specifies CASSLSGDHTEAFF.

This clone came up once. The gene calls are TRBV11-3 and TRBJ1-1; possible D gene TRBD1, 5 bases. V shed 2 bases and J shed 1 base, with 17 bases lying between them. This CDR3 comprises 17 residues. CDR1 is SGHNT, CDR2 YENEEA, per germline. The CDR3 DNA follows: TGTGCCAGCAGCTTATTGGCCAGGGTGTGTAGGAACACTGAAGCTTTCTTT. This translates into CASSLLARVCRNTEAFF. Full variable domain (remainder filled in from reference TRBV11-3 and TRBJ1-1): EAGVVQSPRYKIIEKKQPVAFWCNPISGHNTLYWYLQNLGQGPELLIRYENEEAVDDSQLPKDRFSAERLKGVDSTLKIQPAELGDSAVYLCASSLLARVCRNTEAFFGQGTRLTVV.

V gene TRBV4-2 combines with J gene TRBJ2-3; weak D call: TRBD2 (6 bases). V lost 2 bases, J lost 2 bases, and 14 bases lay in between. Looked up from germline, CDR1 is LGHNA and CDR2 is YNFKEQ. This CDR3 spans 16 amino acids. The DNA for the CDR3 is TGTGCCAGCAGCCAATTGGAGGGAGGCGCCACAGATACGCAGTATTTT. Protein sequence: CASSQLEGGATDTQYF.

The genes are TRBV7-8 and TRBJ2-5, with TRBD2 matching over 9 bases. This CDR3 is built from 15 residues. Germline V lookup: CDR1 SGHVS, CDR2 FQNEAQ. V gave up 5 bases and J gave up 5 bases; unmatched junction bases: 9. DNA of the CDR3: TGTGCCAGCAGCATCAAGCGGGAGGATGCGGAGACCCAGTACTTC. Amino acid sequence: CASSIKREDAETQYF.